The next 20 T cell receptor beta chains were all read from a single sample in a study of cytomegalovirus exposure and HLA in healthy donors. It was with 60 Vbeta and 13 Jbeta primers that the PCR ran. The repertoire was sequenced with immunoSEQ multiplex PCR; TCRdb's copy has only in-frame clones and lacks some. Counted here are 85,000 to 90,000 clones, around 84% occurring once; the ten biggest clones make up around 7%. The sample taken for sequencing was PBMCs. Receptors were obtained from a man aged 40-50 years in good health and CMV-seropositive.

This clone was picked up a small number of times. The CDR3 DNA reads as TGTGCCAGCAGCTTGCCCCCACAGGGCTACGAGCAGTACTTC. Protein product: CASSLPPQGYEQYF. The chain has TRBV7-3 and TRBJ2-7; D is possibly TRBD1 (6 bases). CDR3 length equals 14 residues. The germline gives CDR1 SGHTA, CDR2 FQGTGA. V lost 3 bases and J lost 3, with 12 bases in between.

The J gene is TRBJ2-7, the V gene TRBV18, with 7 bases fitting TRBD1. The CDR3 is 14 residues long. Germline-derived CDR1 and CDR2 are KGHSH and LQKENI. The ends lost 5 bases at V and 1 base at J; junction bases unmatched: 5. The CDR3 DNA reads as TGTGCCAGCTCAAGGCAGACAGGGTCCTACGAGCAGTACTTC. Protein: CASSRQTGSYEQYF.

The chain is built from TRBV10-3 and TRBJ2-7, with 14 bases lining up with TRBD2. This CDR3 contains 14 residues. The ends lost 10 bases at V and 3 bases at J; junction bases unmatched: 5. Germline CDR1 and CDR2: ENHRY and SYGVKD. This CDR3 reads CATGGTSGSYEQYF. For the CDR3, the DNA is TGTGCCACGGGAGGGACTAGCGGGAGCTACGAGCAGTACTTC.

The chain recombines TRBV18 with TRBJ2-1; 8 bases agree with TRBD2. From germline, CDR1 is KGHSH and CDR2 LQKENI. J gave up 0 bases and V 5 bases, and 6 bases lay outside the gene matches. This CDR3 is 16 amino acids long. The CDR3 DNA follows: TGTGCCAGCTCATCTAGCGGGCTGAGCTCCTACAATGAGCAGTTCTTC. This sequence encodes CASSSSGLSSYNEQFF.

The chain carries TRBV6-5 and TRBJ1-1; unclear D gene. The V end was cut by 0 bases, the J end by 1 base, with 12 bases between. Germline CDR1 is MNHEY and CDR2 is SVGAGI. The CDR3 length is 16 residues. CDR3 residues: CASSYSRGGRNTEAFF. CDR3 coding DNA: TGTGCCAGCAGTTACTCGAGAGGAGGGAGGAACACTGAAGCTTTCTTT.

This chain links TRBV5-8 with TRBJ2-5, with 11 bases lining up with TRBD1. CDR3 length equals 15 residues. V lost 2 bases and J lost 5; bases outside the gene matches: 5. Germline values: CDR1 SGHTS, CDR2 YDEGEE. The CDR3 protein is CASSFRDRGEETQYF. The DNA for the CDR3 is TGTGCCAGCAGCTTCCGGGACAGGGGGGAGGAGACCCAGTACTTC.

The chain has TRBV11-2 and TRBJ2-2, with D uncertain. V lost 5 bases to trimming and J lost 0 bases, with 7 bases between them. The germline V gene encodes CDR1 SGHAT and CDR2 FQNNGV. The CDR3 runs 14 residues. CDR3 coding DNA: TGTGCCAGCAGCGACCGGGCGAACACCGGGGAGCTGTTTTTT. Translation: CASSDRANTGELFF.

This CDR3 is CASRGRITEAFF. The CDR3 region has the DNA TGTGCCAGCAGGGGGCGCATCACTGAAGCTTTCTTT. The chain is built from TRBV28 and TRBJ1-1; tentative D call: TRBD1 (5 bases). The germline CDR1 and CDR2 sequences are MDHEN and SYDVKM. This CDR3 is 12 amino acids long. V was trimmed by 6 bases and J by 4 bases, leaving 9 bases between them.

The chain has TRBV27 and TRBJ2-7, with 8 bases fitting TRBD2. The CDR3 is 15 residues long. Trimming at V came to 3 bases and at J to 4 bases, leaving 8 bases not matched to a gene. Germline CDR1 and CDR2: MNHEY and SMNVEV (reference sequence). Here the CDR3 DNA reads TGTGCCAGCAGTTTTCAGGCGGGGGGATCGTACGAGCAGTACTTC. Residues: CASSFQAGGSYEQYF.

The gene calls are TRBV2 and TRBJ2-1; the D is unclear. CDR3 size: 11 residues. Trimming stripped 7 bases from V and 8 bases from J, with 9 bases between. Germline CDR1 is SNHLY and CDR2 is FYNNEI. In DNA form, the CDR3 reads TGTGCCAGCATCTCCCGCGATGAGCAGTTCTTC. The encoded protein is CASISRDEQFF.

This clone has just one count. The chain couples TRBV9 to TRBJ1-5, with D possibly matching TRBD1 (5 bases). The CDR3 sequence is 14 residues long. The V and J ends lost 6 bases and 0 bases respectively, with 10 bases between them. Per germline, CDR1 SGDLS and CDR2 YYNGEE. The CDR3 here is CASTPTDSNQPQHF. The CDR3 DNA reads TGTGCCAGCACACCGACAGATAGCAATCAGCCCCAGCATTTT.

This chain uses TRBV5-8 with TRBJ2-6, with D tentatively TRBD2 (6 bases). Germline-derived CDR1 and CDR2 are SGHTS and YDEGEE. Trimming pared 4 bases from V and 6 bases from J, leaving 14 bases between. The CDR3 totals 15 residues. CDR3 nucleotides: TGTGCCAGCAGCACCGAGTCGGGACTGGCCAACGTCCTGACTTTC. This sequence encodes CASSTESGLANVLTF.

This rearrangement joins TRBV28 to TRBJ1-2, with 11 positions matching TRBD1. J gave up 1 base and V 5 bases, and 9 bases lay outside the gene matches. The CDR3 extends over 17 amino acids. Germline CDR1 is MDHEN and CDR2 is SYDVKM. Written as DNA, the CDR3 is TGTGCCAGCAGTACGCCGGGACAGGGGGTTGATAACTATGGCTACACCTTC. Translation: CASSTPGQGVDNYGYTF.

The CDR3 here is CASSYTSGSYEQYF. In nucleotides, the CDR3 is TGCGCCAGCAGTTACACTAGCGGGAGCTACGAGCAGTACTTC. The chain employs TRBV5-1 and TRBJ2-7, with 11 bases aligning to TRBD2. V dropped 5 bases and J dropped 3; count of bases not matched to a gene: 4. Germline CDR1 reads SGHRS; CDR2 reads YFSETQ. There are 14 residues in the CDR3.

This clone was observed a single time. The chain has TRBV30 and TRBJ1-5; D not certain. Germline assignment: CDR1 GTSNPN and CDR2 SVGIG (reference sequence). V was shortened by 2 bases and J by 4 bases, with 9 bases between the two germline ends. This CDR3 spans 13 amino acids. The CDR3 coding sequence is TGTGCCTGGAGTCAAGAGAGAAATCAGCCCCAGCATTTT. Its translation: CAWSQERNQPQHF. Supplemented by reference TRBV30 and TRBJ1-5, the full variable domain reads SQTIHQWPATLVQPVGSPLSLECTVEGTSNPNLYWYRQAAGRGLQLLFYSVGIGQISSEVPQNLSASRPQDRQFILSSKKLLLSDSGFYLCAWSQERNQPQHFGDGTRLSIL.

CDR3: CASSQEPGMNTEAFF. The CDR3 DNA is TGTGCCAGCAGCCAAGAACCAGGGATGAACACTGAAGCTTTCTTT. This chain joins TRBV4-2 and TRBJ1-1; perhaps TRBD1 as D (5 bases). CDR3 length equals 15 residues. Germline V CDR1 and CDR2: LGHNA, YNFKEQ. The V and J ends lost 0 bases and 0 bases respectively, with 8 bases between them.

The V gene is TRBV14, the J gene TRBJ1-6; maybe TRBD1 (6 bases). Per germline, CDR1 SGHDN and CDR2 FVKESK. The CDR3 extends over 16 amino acids. V was clipped by 1 base and J by 2 bases, with 9 bases between them. The CDR3 loop is CASSQATGTYNSPLHF. The DNA of the CDR3 is TGTGCCAGCAGCCAAGCTACAGGGACCTATAATTCACCCCTCCACTTT.

The chain has TRBV5-5 and TRBJ2-3; no firm D call. The germline V gene has CDR1 SGHKS and CDR2 YYEKEE (reference sequence). Trimming removed 7 bases from V and 6 bases from J, with 9 bases in between. This CDR3 has 11 amino acids. This CDR3 is CASLSVDTQYF. The CDR3 coding sequence is TGTGCCAGCCTCTCAGTGGATACGCAGTATTTT.

The count of this clone is one. The chain is built from TRBV6-6 and TRBJ1-5, with 8 bases that match TRBD1. Germline CDR1 and CDR2: MNHNY and SVGAGI (reference sequence). The ends lost 5 bases at V and 8 bases at J; junction bases unmatched: 5. The CDR3 covers 13 residues. The CDR3 loop reads CASSPQGAEPQHF. The CDR3 DNA follows: TGTGCCAGCAGTCCCCAGGGGGCGGAGCCCCAGCATTTT.

The J gene is TRBJ2-5, the V gene TRBV7-9, with D perhaps matching TRBD1 (5 bases). Germline CDR1 is SEHNR and CDR2 is FQNEAQ (reference sequence). The CDR3 has 14 residues. Trimming stripped 4 bases from V and 2 bases from J, with 11 bases between. Here the CDR3 reads CASSYTGPQETQYF. The CDR3 DNA is TGTGCCAGCAGCTATACAGGCCCTCAAGAGACCCAGTACTTC. Looking up the rest from reference TRBV7-9 and TRBJ2-5 gives the full variable domain: DTGVSQNPRHKITKRGQNVTFRCDPISEHNRLYWYRQTLGQGPEFLTYFQNEAQLEKSRLLSDRFSAERPKGSFSTLEIQRTEQGDSAMYLCASSYTGPQETQYFGPGTRLLVL.